The table lists the clone carrying this T cell receptor (beta chain) with many counts. Its antigen is still unknown. This specimen belongs to a study of T cells in Graves' hyperthyroidism and ophthalmopathy. Notes on the study in general: From stable hyperthyroidism, ophthalmopathy was set apart by a 13 V-J model. Clonotypes that were expanded in thyroid above 0.001 mostly appeared in blood too.

Across 18 months, stable Graves' hyperthyroidism was marked by no progression to ophthalmopathy. Clinical symptoms, serum thyroxine and TRAb, thyroid ultrasound and orbital computed tomography together formed the diagnostic basis. Germline V CDR1 and CDR2: SGHTA, FQGTGA. Trimming removed 1 base from V and 4 bases from J, with 6 bases in between. CDR3 length: 13 amino acids. The source material, RNA transcripts, was used to amplify TCR beta CDR3 regions. The study used the HTBI primer set for a first-round RT-PCR of the TCR CDR3. TCRdb re-analysed the multiplex PCR reads in MiXCR, keeping a single row per CDR3 protein. The profile shows hundreds of thousands of distinct CDR3 sequences, 11% to 15% of them singletons.

The chain carries TRBV7-3 and TRBJ2-3; D gene uncertain. The sequence was collected from a woman between 18 and 29 years old with Graves' hyperthyroidism. The source material was blood. This chain's CDR3 is CASSLSKADTQYF. Written as DNA, the CDR3 is TGTGCCAGCAGCTTAAGTAAGGCAGATACGCAGTATTTT.